This T cell receptor beta chain stems from a study of shared clonotypes between healthy human individuals. In germline, CDR1 is LNHDA, CDR2 SQIVND (reference sequence). This CDR3 region has 14 residues. V was trimmed by 5 bases and J by 2 bases, leaving 13 bases between them. Positive CCR7 selection of CD45RO-negative cells yielded the naive CD8 cells, and terminally differentiated effector memory CD45RA+ cells were excluded. The data were produced by immunoSEQ multiplex PCR, yet TCRdb's version contains in-frame clones alone and is incomplete. The repertoire has 650,000 to 800,000 clones, about 91% of them found once; the top ten carry 24%.

The clonotype comes from a man in his thirties or forties in good health. The source material was naive CD8+ T cells sorted from blood. The V and J genes are TRBV19 and TRBJ2-7; no firm D call. The CDR3 bases are TGTGCCAGTAGTGCCGACTTATTTACCTACGAGCAGTACTTC. Its translation is CASSADLFTYEQYF. Supplemented by reference TRBV19 and TRBJ2-7, the full variable domain reads DGGITQSPKYLFRKEGQNVTLSCEQNLNHDAMYWYRQDPGQGLRLIYYSQIVNDFQKGDIAEGYSVSREKKESFPLTVTSAQKNPTAFYLCASSADLFTYEQYFGPGTRLTVT.